This T cell receptor (beta chain) derives from a study of blood T cell repertoires in COVID-19. Overall study context: PBMCs, B-cell-depleted T cells, or T cells provided the cDNA or gDNA that made up the material.

Source study methods: Amplification of reference gene primers was used by the study to estimate nucleated cell counts. The repertoire was sequenced with immunoSEQ multiplex PCR; TCRdb's copy has only in-frame clones and lacks some. Clone size and V and J calls were adopted from that table, with D and trimming inferred from the DNA. This table has hundreds of thousands of clones, roughly 81% appearing once. The CDR3 totals 15 residues. Trimming took 4 bases from V and 5 from J; bases not matched to a gene: 8. Germline-derived CDR1 and CDR2 are MNHEY and SVGEGT. The V and J genes are TRBV6-2 or TRBV6-3 and TRBJ2-5, with 9 bases aligning to TRBD2. The sequencing input was peripheral blood. The sequence was collected from a woman older than 75 with COVID-19, enrolled during active disease. For the CDR3, the DNA is TGTGCCAGCAGTTGGGCGCTTAGCGGGAGCGAGACCCAGTACTTC. It yields the protein CASSWALSGSETQYF.